Listed below are T cell receptor beta chains from one sample, sequenced in a study of cytomegalovirus exposure and HLA in healthy donors. Clones were read by immunoSEQ multiplex PCR, and TCRdb kept only the in-frame ones, dropping some. The sample consists of about 150,000 clones, approximately 71% of them appearing once. Sequencing was done on a sample of PBMCs. Receptors originate from a man between 25 and 39 years old in good health and CMV-seropositive. CDR3s include the opening cysteine and the closing phenylalanine or tryptophan. D genes are given only for firm matches. Rows give clone size only sometimes, using once, few, many, or a class for an expanded clone.

D gene: TRBD1
clone size: few
V gene: TRBV2
J gene: TRBJ2-7
CDR3 DNA: TGTGCAACGAGGGACAGACAGAGCTCCTACGAGCAGTACTTC
CDR3 protein: CATRDRQSSYEQYF

D gene: TRBD2
clone size: -
V gene: TRBV7-3
J gene: TRBJ2-3
CDR3 DNA: TGTGCCAGCAGCTTAACGCGGGGGGCGACTAGCACAGATACGCAGTATTTT
CDR3 protein: CASSLTRGATSTDTQYF

D gene: -
clone size: -
V gene: TRBV7-9
J gene: TRBJ2-1
CDR3 DNA: TGTGCCAGCAGCTTAGCGGGTCAGGTTTCTGGGCAGTTCTTC
CDR3 protein: CASSLAGQVSGQFF

D gene: -
clone size: -
V gene: TRBV29-1
J gene: TRBJ2-7
CDR3 DNA: TGCAGCGTCGCACGGGTTCCCGACGAGCAGTACTTC
CDR3 protein: CSVARVPDEQYF

D gene: TRBD1
clone size: -
V gene: TRBV5-6
J gene: TRBJ2-2
CDR3 DNA: TGTGCCAGCAGCTTGCTCGGGACAGGGGACAACACCGGGGAGCTGTTTTTT
CDR3 protein: CASSLLGTGDNTGELFF

D gene: TRBD2
clone size: -
V gene: TRBV19
J gene: TRBJ2-5
CDR3 DNA: TGTGCCAGTAGTATAGGGACTAGCGGGATTTCAGGAGAGACCCAGTACTTC
CDR3 protein: CASSIGTSGISGETQYF

D gene: -
clone size: -
V gene: TRBV6-5
J gene: TRBJ1-2
CDR3 DNA: TGTGCCAGCAGTTACTCGAACCGATTGGGCGGCTACACCTTC
CDR3 protein: CASSYSNRLGGYTF

D gene: TRBD2
clone size: -
V gene: TRBV7-2
J gene: TRBJ2-7
CDR3 DNA: TGTGCCAGCAGCTTAACTAGCGGTTCCTACGAGCAGTACTTC
CDR3 protein: CASSLTSGSYEQYF

D gene: TRBD2
clone size: -
V gene: TRBV9
J gene: TRBJ2-2
CDR3 DNA: TGTGCCAGCAGCGTAGACCTAGCGGGAGGTACCGGGGAGCTGTTTTTT
CDR3 protein: CASSVDLAGGTGELFF

D gene: TRBD2
clone size: few
V gene: TRBV27
J gene: TRBJ2-7
CDR3 DNA: TGTGCCAGCAGTCAAAGCGGGAGGGCCGGCGAGCAGTACTTC
CDR3 protein: CASSQSGRAGEQYF

D gene: -
clone size: -
V gene: TRBV19
J gene: TRBJ2-7
CDR3 DNA: TGTGCCAGCTCCTCGCACAGACCTTACGAGCAGTACTTC
CDR3 protein: CASSSHRPYEQYF

D gene: TRBD2
clone size: -
V gene: TRBV5-1
J gene: TRBJ2-7
CDR3 DNA: TGCGCCAGCAGCTTGTTTACCGCTAGCGGGACCTCCTACGAGCAGTACTTC
CDR3 protein: CASSLFTASGTSYEQYF

D gene: -
clone size: -
V gene: TRBV7-6
J gene: TRBJ2-5
CDR3 DNA: TGTGCCAGCAGCTTAAGCAGGGCACATGAGACCCAGTACTTC
CDR3 protein: CASSLSRAHETQYF

D gene: -
clone size: -
V gene: TRBV7-8
J gene: TRBJ2-3
CDR3 DNA: TGTGCCAGCAGCTTGAGGAATTGGGGCCCAGATACGCAGTATTTT
CDR3 protein: CASSLRNWGPDTQYF

D gene: TRBD1
clone size: -
V gene: TRBV14
J gene: TRBJ1-6
CDR3 DNA: TGTGCCAGCAGCCTAATGACAGGGGATTCACCCCTCCACTTT
CDR3 protein: CASSLMTGDSPLHF

D gene: -
clone size: -
V gene: TRBV7-8
J gene: TRBJ2-1
CDR3 DNA: TGTGCCAGCAGCCGGATAAGTAGCGGCAATGAGCAGTTCTTC
CDR3 protein: CASSRISSGNEQFF

D gene: TRBD2
clone size: -
V gene: TRBV5-1
J gene: TRBJ2-1
CDR3 DNA: TGCGCCAGCAGCTTTTCCGAGCGGGACTACAATGAGCAGTTCTTC
CDR3 protein: CASSFSERDYNEQFF

D gene: -
clone size: -
V gene: TRBV4-1
J gene: TRBJ1-5
CDR3 DNA: TGCGCCAGCAGCTCCCGGGAGGTGGGTATGAGCAATCAGCCCCAGCATTTT
CDR3 protein: CASSSREVGMSNQPQHF

D gene: -
clone size: few
V gene: TRBV6-5
J gene: TRBJ1-4
CDR3 DNA: TGTGCCAGCAGCAACAGGTGGCATGAAAAACTGTTTTTT
CDR3 protein: CASSNRWHEKLFF

D gene: -
clone size: -
V gene: TRBV5-1
J gene: TRBJ2-1
CDR3 DNA: TGCGCCAGCAGCCCAACGGGAAGCTCCTACAATGAGCAGTTCTTC
CDR3 protein: CASSPTGSSYNEQFF

D gene: TRBD1
clone size: once
V gene: TRBV25-1
J gene: TRBJ2-5
CDR3 DNA: TGTGCCAGCAGTGTACAGGGGTGGGAGACCCAGTACTTC
CDR3 protein: CASSVQGWETQYF

D gene: -
clone size: few
V gene: TRBV5-6
J gene: TRBJ2-7
CDR3 DNA: TGTGCCAGCAGCCGACGGGAGCTAGAAACCTACGAGCAGTACTTC
CDR3 protein: CASSRRELETYEQYF

D gene: TRBD2
clone size: -
V gene: TRBV9
J gene: TRBJ2-7
CDR3 DNA: TGTGCCAGCAGCGTAGATTTTAGCGGGACCTACGAGCAGTACTTC
CDR3 protein: CASSVDFSGTYEQYF

D gene: TRBD1
clone size: -
V gene: TRBV5-1
J gene: TRBJ1-2
CDR3 DNA: TGCGCCAGCAGCCAAGGACAGGGCAATAACTATGGCTACACCTTC
CDR3 protein: CASSQGQGNNYGYTF

D gene: TRBD2
clone size: -
V gene: TRBV28
J gene: TRBJ2-3
CDR3 DNA: TGTGCCAGCAGTTCTTCAGCGGGAGGGAGAACAGATACGCAGTATTTT
CDR3 protein: CASSSSAGGRTDTQYF

D gene: -
clone size: -
V gene: TRBV11-2
J gene: TRBJ1-1
CDR3 DNA: TGTGCCAGCAGCCCACAACCCGACAGAGCTGAAGCTTTCTTT
CDR3 protein: CASSPQPDRAEAFF

D gene: -
clone size: -
V gene: TRBV30
J gene: TRBJ1-2
CDR3 DNA: TGTGCCTGGAGTCACAGATATGGCTACACCTTC
CDR3 protein: CAWSHRYGYTF

D gene: TRBD2
clone size: -
V gene: TRBV5-4
J gene: TRBJ2-3
CDR3 DNA: TGTGCCAGCAGCTCCCGACTAGCGGGAGACACAGATACGCAGTATTTT
CDR3 protein: CASSSRLAGDTDTQYF

D gene: -
clone size: -
V gene: TRBV11-2
J gene: TRBJ2-1
CDR3 DNA: TGTGCCAGCAGCTTAGTTTACAGCTACAATGAGCAGTTCTTC
CDR3 protein: CASSLVYSYNEQFF

D gene: TRBD2
clone size: -
V gene: TRBV7-2
J gene: TRBJ2-7
CDR3 DNA: TGTGCCAGCAGCTTAGTCGTTGCGGGGGGCTACGAGCAGTACTTC
CDR3 protein: CASSLVVAGGYEQYF

D gene: TRBD2
clone size: -
V gene: TRBV7-9
J gene: TRBJ2-7
CDR3 DNA: TGTGCCAGCAGCTCCCCGATTATGGGAGGGAGTAACTCCTACGAGCAGTACTTC
CDR3 protein: CASSSPIMGGSNSYEQYF

D gene: TRBD2
clone size: -
V gene: TRBV7-9
J gene: TRBJ2-1
CDR3 DNA: TGTGCCAGCAGCGGGACTACCCCGACCTACAATGAGCAGTTCTTC
CDR3 protein: CASSGTTPTYNEQFF

D gene: -
clone size: few
V gene: TRBV6-4
J gene: TRBJ2-5
CDR3 DNA: TGTGCCAGCAGTGACTCGTGGGGCGAAGAGACCCAGTACTTC
CDR3 protein: CASSDSWGEETQYF

D gene: TRBD1
clone size: -
V gene: TRBV2
J gene: TRBJ1-2
CDR3 DNA: TGTGCCAGCAGTGCAGGGGGCCAGGCCTACACCTTC
CDR3 protein: CASSAGGQAYTF

D gene: -
clone size: few
V gene: TRBV25-1
J gene: TRBJ1-4
CDR3 DNA: TGTGCCAGCAGTGACAGGGTTGGGGAAAAACTGTTTTTT
CDR3 protein: CASSDRVGEKLFF

D gene: -
clone size: -
V gene: TRBV5-6
J gene: TRBJ1-1
CDR3 DNA: TGTGCCAGCAGCTTGGAAGCCGACAGAGTGAACACTGAAGCTTTCTTT
CDR3 protein: CASSLEADRVNTEAFF

D gene: -
clone size: -
V gene: TRBV18
J gene: TRBJ1-4
CDR3 DNA: TGTGCCAGCTCATCGGGGACAACTAGTGAAAAACTGTTTTTT
CDR3 protein: CASSSGTTSEKLFF

D gene: TRBD2
clone size: -
V gene: TRBV2
J gene: TRBJ2-7
CDR3 DNA: TGTGCCAGCAGTGAAAGGAGCTATATGTCGGGACTAGACGGCTACGAGCAGTACTTC
CDR3 protein: CASSERSYMSGLDGYEQYF

D gene: -
clone size: -
V gene: TRBV4-1
J gene: TRBJ2-1
CDR3 DNA: TGCGCCAGCAGCCCGGGTGGTGGTGAGCAGTTCTTC
CDR3 protein: CASSPGGGEQFF

D gene: -
clone size: -
V gene: TRBV4-2
J gene: TRBJ2-7
CDR3 DNA: TGTGCCAGCAGCCAAGATTTAAGTAACAACTACGAGCAGTACTTC
CDR3 protein: CASSQDLSNNYEQYF

D gene: -
clone size: -
V gene: TRBV6-5
J gene: TRBJ2-3
CDR3 DNA: TGTGCCAGCAGTCCGGCTCAGGGCACAGATACGCAGTATTTT
CDR3 protein: CASSPAQGTDTQYF

D gene: TRBD2
clone size: few
V gene: TRBV5-1
J gene: TRBJ2-7
CDR3 DNA: TGCGCCAGCAGCTTACTAGCGGCAGCCTACGAGCAGTACTTC
CDR3 protein: CASSLLAAAYEQYF

D gene: TRBD2
clone size: -
V gene: TRBV6-1
J gene: TRBJ2-5
CDR3 DNA: TGTGCCAGCAGTGCGACCGTTTCTAGCGGGAGGTTCCAAGAGACCCAGTACTTC
CDR3 protein: CASSATVSSGRFQETQYF

D gene: -
clone size: -
V gene: TRBV19
J gene: TRBJ2-2
CDR3 DNA: TGTGCCCCTTACACCGGGGAGCTGTTTTTT
CDR3 protein: CAPYTGELFF

D gene: TRBD2
clone size: -
V gene: TRBV28
J gene: TRBJ2-7
CDR3 DNA: TGTGCCAGCAGTCCCAGTGGCGGGAGGGATTACGAGCAGTACTTC
CDR3 protein: CASSPSGGRDYEQYF

D gene: -
clone size: -
V gene: TRBV6-5
J gene: TRBJ2-7
CDR3 DNA: TGTGCCAGCAGTTACGGGCAGTCCTACGAGCAGTACTTC
CDR3 protein: CASSYGQSYEQYF

D gene: -
clone size: once
V gene: TRBV7-2
J gene: TRBJ1-5
CDR3 DNA: TGTGCCAGCAGCTCCTACAGCGGGGGCAATCAGCCCCAGCATTTT
CDR3 protein: CASSSYSGGNQPQHF

D gene: -
clone size: -
V gene: TRBV7-9
J gene: TRBJ2-2
CDR3 DNA: TGTGCCAGCAGCTTAGGGCTTAACACCGGGGAGCTGTTTTTT
CDR3 protein: CASSLGLNTGELFF

D gene: -
clone size: -
V gene: TRBV19
J gene: TRBJ1-5
CDR3 DNA: TGTGCCAGTAGTGCCGGGACATCTAATCAGCCCCAGCATTTT
CDR3 protein: CASSAGTSNQPQHF

D gene: -
clone size: -
V gene: TRBV28
J gene: TRBJ1-1
CDR3 DNA: TGTGCCAGCAGCCGCGGGGGCGCGAGGACTGAAGCTTTCTTT
CDR3 protein: CASSRGGARTEAFF

D gene: TRBD2
clone size: -
V gene: TRBV9
J gene: TRBJ2-1
CDR3 DNA: TGTGCCAGCAGCTCACGGACTAGCGGGAGTGAGCAGTTCTTC
CDR3 protein: CASSSRTSGSEQFF

D gene: -
clone size: -
V gene: TRBV10-1
J gene: TRBJ2-5
CDR3 DNA: TGCGCCAGCAGTGAGCGGGAAGAGGAGACCCAGTACTTC
CDR3 protein: CASSEREEETQYF

D gene: -
clone size: -
V gene: TRBV7-9
J gene: TRBJ1-2
CDR3 DNA: TGTTCCAGCAGCTTATCTCACAGGCCCAACTATGGCTACACCTTC
CDR3 protein: CSSSLSHRPNYGYTF

D gene: TRBD1
clone size: few
V gene: TRBV5-4
J gene: TRBJ1-1
CDR3 DNA: TGTGCCAGCAGTTTAGACAGGGGGGCTGAAGCTTTCTTT
CDR3 protein: CASSLDRGAEAFF

D gene: -
clone size: -
V gene: TRBV19
J gene: TRBJ1-4
CDR3 DNA: TGTGCCAGTAACCCCAGCGATGGGTTTTGGAGTAAAGAAAAACTGTTTTTT
CDR3 protein: CASNPSDGFWSKEKLFF

D gene: TRBD2
clone size: -
V gene: TRBV30
J gene: TRBJ2-7
CDR3 DNA: TGTGCCTGGCGGCCCTGGGGAGGGGTCTACGAGCAGTACTTC
CDR3 protein: CAWRPWGGVYEQYF

D gene: TRBD1
clone size: few
V gene: TRBV5-1
J gene: TRBJ2-1
CDR3 DNA: TGCGCCAGCAGCTCCCGCCCCGGGACAGACTACAATGAGCAGTTCTTC
CDR3 protein: CASSSRPGTDYNEQFF

D gene: TRBD2
clone size: -
V gene: TRBV4-1
J gene: TRBJ2-3
CDR3 DNA: TGCGCCAGCAGACGGACTAGCGAAAGCACAGATACGCAGTATTTT
CDR3 protein: CASRRTSESTDTQYF